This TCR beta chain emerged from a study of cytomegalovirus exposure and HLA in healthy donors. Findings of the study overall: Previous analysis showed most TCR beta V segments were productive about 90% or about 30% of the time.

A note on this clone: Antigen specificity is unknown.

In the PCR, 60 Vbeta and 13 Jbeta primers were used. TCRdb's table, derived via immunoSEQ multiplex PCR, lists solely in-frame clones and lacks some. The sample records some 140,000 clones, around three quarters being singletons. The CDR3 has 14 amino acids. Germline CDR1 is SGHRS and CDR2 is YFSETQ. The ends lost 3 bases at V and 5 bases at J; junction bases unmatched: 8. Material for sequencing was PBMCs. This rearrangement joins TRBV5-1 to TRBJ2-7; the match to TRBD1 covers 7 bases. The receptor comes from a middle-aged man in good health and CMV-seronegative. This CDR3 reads CASSSLATGDEQYF. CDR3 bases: TGCGCCAGCAGCTCTTTGGCCACAGGGGACGAGCAGTACTTC.